A single sample is the source of the 14 T cell receptor beta chains below, sequenced in a study of cytomegalovirus exposure and HLA in healthy donors. The PCR employed 60 Vbeta primers together with 13 Jbeta primers. Data came from immunoSEQ multiplex PCR; TCRdb stores just in-frame clones and leaves some out. The table lists about 210,000 clones, almost 80% of them singletons. Sequencing used PBMCs. Receptors were obtained from a male donor in good health and CMV-seronegative.

The chain carries TRBV7-8 and TRBJ1-6; tentatively, D is TRBD1 (6 bases). This CDR3 has 15 residues. The germline CDR1 and CDR2 sequences are SGHVS and FQNEAQ. V was cut by 2 bases and J by 8 bases, with 13 bases left in between. The CDR3 region has the DNA TGTGCCAGCAGCTTAAACAGGGTCCCCCATTCACCCCTCCACTTT. Translation gives CASSLNRVPHSPLHF.

The chain has TRBV11-3 and TRBJ1-2, with TRBD1 matching over 8 bases. The CDR3 length is 15 residues. Germline V gene lookup returns CDR1 SGHNT and CDR2 YENEEA. The J segment lost 5 bases and the V segment lost 5 bases, leaving 10 bases of the junction unmatched. In DNA, the CDR3 is TGTGCCAGCAGCGTAACAGGGGGTGGTGGGTATGGCTACACCTTC. As protein: CASSVTGGGGYGYTF. Full variable domain (outside the CDR3, taken from reference TRBV11-3 and TRBJ1-2): EAGVVQSPRYKIIEKKQPVAFWCNPISGHNTLYWYLQNLGQGPELLIRYENEEAVDDSQLPKDRFSAERLKGVDSTLKIQPAELGDSAVYLCASSVTGGGGYGYTFGSGTRLTVV.

The J gene is TRBJ1-5, the V gene TRBV19, with 9 bases aligning to TRBD1. The CDR3 loop spans 15 amino acids. Germline CDR1 reads LNHDA; CDR2 reads SQIVND (reference sequence). The V gene end was trimmed by 8 bases and the J gene end by 2 bases; junction bases not matched to a gene: 7. The CDR3 DNA is TGTGCCAGTTCTTCGGACAGGGGTGGCAATCAGCCCCAGCATTTT. Its translation is CASSSDRGGNQPQHF.

The chain employs TRBV6-5 and TRBJ2-1; tentatively, D is TRBD1 (6 bases). V lost 7 bases, J lost 4 bases, and 8 bases lay in between. CDR1 and CDR2 (germline): MNHEY, SVGAGI. The CDR3 sequence is 12 residues long. CDR3 nucleotide sequence: TGTGCCAGCACCACAGGGTACAATGAGCAGTTCTTC. Its protein is CASTTGYNEQFF.

This chain joins TRBV7-9 and TRBJ2-7; D is possibly TRBD2 (5 bases). This CDR3 contains 15 residues. The germline CDR1 and CDR2 sequences are SEHNR and FQNEAQ (reference sequence). V shed 1 base and J shed 1 base, with 11 bases lying between them. CDR3 bases: TGTGCCAGCAGCTTAGAGGGAGCGAGGTCCTACGAGCAGTACTTC. Translation gives CASSLEGARSYEQYF.

The chain is built from TRBV7-2 and TRBJ2-7; 13 bases are shared with TRBD2. After removal of 5 bases from V and 7 bases from J, the junction contained 8 bases not matched to a gene. CDR1 is SGHTA and CDR2 is FQGNSA in the germline V gene. The CDR3 runs to 15 residues. CDR3 amino acids: CASSKGLAGVREQYF. CDR3 bases: TGTGCCAGCAGCAAAGGACTAGCGGGAGTGAGGGAGCAGTACTTC.

V is TRBV11-2 and J is TRBJ2-2, with 14 bases fitting TRBD2. V gave up 6 bases and J gave up 7 bases; unmatched junction bases: 7. CDR3 size: 16 residues. Germline V lookup: CDR1 SGHAT, CDR2 FQNNGV. The CDR3, as DNA: TGTGCCAGCAGACCGACTAGCGGGAGGGCGGGCGGGGAGCTGTTTTTT. It is translated as CASRPTSGRAGGELFF.

V is TRBV2 and J is TRBJ1-5, with 7 bases that match TRBD1. The CDR3 is 16 residues long. V lost 3 bases and J lost 0; bases outside the gene matches: 5. CDR1 and CDR2 from the germline V gene are SNHLY and FYNNEI. The CDR3 region has the DNA TGTGCCAGCAGTGACAGGGCAGGGGGTAGCAATCAGCCCCAGCATTTT. Protein: CASSDRAGGSNQPQHF.

The chain is built from TRBV2 and TRBJ2-1, with 8 bases fitting TRBD1. The CDR3 sequence is 13 residues long. Looked up from germline, CDR1 is SNHLY and CDR2 is FYNNEI. The J segment lost 6 bases and the V segment lost 7 bases, leaving 5 bases of the junction unmatched. The CDR3 region has the DNA TGTGCCAGCATGACAGGGGCTAGCAATGAGCAGTTCTTC. Protein sequence: CASMTGASNEQFF.

This clone came up once. The gene calls are TRBV10-1 and TRBJ2-6; D is possibly TRBD1 (6 bases). The CDR3 is 17 residues long. The germline V gene encodes CDR1 WNHNN and CDR2 SYGVQD (reference sequence). Between the trimmed V and J ends, which lost 3 bases and 2 bases, there was a span of 14 bases. In DNA, the CDR3 is TGCGCCAGCAGTGACCAATATCAGGGGACTGGGGCCAACGTCCTGACTTTC. Translation: CASSDQYQGTGANVLTF.

This chain uses TRBV7-9 with TRBJ1-2, with TRBD1 as a possible D gene (6 bases). This CDR3 spans 15 amino acids. Deletions cut 5 bases from V and 1 base from J, with 14 bases between. Germline lookup yields CDR1 SEHNR and CDR2 FQNEAQ (reference sequence). CDR3 residues: CASSAAGHLNYGYTF. CDR3 coding DNA: TGTGCCAGCAGCGCAGCGGGACACCTTAACTATGGCTACACCTTC.

The chain couples TRBV7-8 to TRBJ2-1, with TRBD2 identical over 7 bases. Germline V gives CDR1 SGHVS, CDR2 FQNEAQ. V shed 5 bases and J 4 bases; nucleotides not matched to a gene: 14. The CDR3 consists of 17 residues. CDR3 coding DNA: TGTGCCAGCAGCCTGCGCGGCGGCGGGAGTACGTACAATGAGCAGTTCTTC. Translated: CASSLRGGGSTYNEQFF. The whole variable domain, filled in from reference TRBV7-8 and TRBJ2-1, reads GAGVSQSPRYKVAKRGQDVALRCDPISGHVSLFWYQQALGQGPEFLTYFQNEAQLDKSGLPSDRFFAERPEGSVSTLKIQRTQQEDSAVYLCASSLRGGGSTYNEQFFGPGTRLTVL.

This clone was observed a single time. The chain is built from TRBV7-8 and TRBJ1-2; D remains unclear. V gave up 5 bases and J gave up 2 bases, with 9 bases separating them. The CDR3 is 13 amino acids. Germline V gives CDR1 SGHVS, CDR2 FQNEAQ. The CDR3 protein is CASSEHSNYGYTF. In DNA, the CDR3 is TGTGCCAGCAGCGAGCATAGCAACTATGGCTACACCTTC.

This chain connects TRBV7-2 to TRBJ1-1, with 10 nucleotides matching TRBD1. V shed 5 bases, J shed 4 bases, and the junction held 4 bases outside the gene matches. This CDR3 is 14 amino acids long. Germline V CDR1 and CDR2: SGHTA, FQGNSA. CDR3 protein: CASSTTGGITEAFF. CDR3 bases: TGTGCCAGCAGCACGACAGGGGGCATCACTGAAGCTTTCTTT.